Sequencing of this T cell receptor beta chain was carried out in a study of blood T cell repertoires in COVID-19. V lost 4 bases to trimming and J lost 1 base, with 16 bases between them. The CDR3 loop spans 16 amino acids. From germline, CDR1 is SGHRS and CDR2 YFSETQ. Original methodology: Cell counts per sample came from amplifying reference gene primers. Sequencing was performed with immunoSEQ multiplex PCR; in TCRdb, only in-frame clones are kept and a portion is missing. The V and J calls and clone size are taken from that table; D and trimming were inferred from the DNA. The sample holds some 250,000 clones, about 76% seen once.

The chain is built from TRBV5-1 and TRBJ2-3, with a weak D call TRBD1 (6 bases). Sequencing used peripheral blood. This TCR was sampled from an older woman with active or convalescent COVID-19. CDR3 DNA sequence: TGCGCCAGCAGCCCGTTTAAGGGGGTCGGCACAGATACGCAGTATTTT. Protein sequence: CASSPFKGVGTDTQYF.